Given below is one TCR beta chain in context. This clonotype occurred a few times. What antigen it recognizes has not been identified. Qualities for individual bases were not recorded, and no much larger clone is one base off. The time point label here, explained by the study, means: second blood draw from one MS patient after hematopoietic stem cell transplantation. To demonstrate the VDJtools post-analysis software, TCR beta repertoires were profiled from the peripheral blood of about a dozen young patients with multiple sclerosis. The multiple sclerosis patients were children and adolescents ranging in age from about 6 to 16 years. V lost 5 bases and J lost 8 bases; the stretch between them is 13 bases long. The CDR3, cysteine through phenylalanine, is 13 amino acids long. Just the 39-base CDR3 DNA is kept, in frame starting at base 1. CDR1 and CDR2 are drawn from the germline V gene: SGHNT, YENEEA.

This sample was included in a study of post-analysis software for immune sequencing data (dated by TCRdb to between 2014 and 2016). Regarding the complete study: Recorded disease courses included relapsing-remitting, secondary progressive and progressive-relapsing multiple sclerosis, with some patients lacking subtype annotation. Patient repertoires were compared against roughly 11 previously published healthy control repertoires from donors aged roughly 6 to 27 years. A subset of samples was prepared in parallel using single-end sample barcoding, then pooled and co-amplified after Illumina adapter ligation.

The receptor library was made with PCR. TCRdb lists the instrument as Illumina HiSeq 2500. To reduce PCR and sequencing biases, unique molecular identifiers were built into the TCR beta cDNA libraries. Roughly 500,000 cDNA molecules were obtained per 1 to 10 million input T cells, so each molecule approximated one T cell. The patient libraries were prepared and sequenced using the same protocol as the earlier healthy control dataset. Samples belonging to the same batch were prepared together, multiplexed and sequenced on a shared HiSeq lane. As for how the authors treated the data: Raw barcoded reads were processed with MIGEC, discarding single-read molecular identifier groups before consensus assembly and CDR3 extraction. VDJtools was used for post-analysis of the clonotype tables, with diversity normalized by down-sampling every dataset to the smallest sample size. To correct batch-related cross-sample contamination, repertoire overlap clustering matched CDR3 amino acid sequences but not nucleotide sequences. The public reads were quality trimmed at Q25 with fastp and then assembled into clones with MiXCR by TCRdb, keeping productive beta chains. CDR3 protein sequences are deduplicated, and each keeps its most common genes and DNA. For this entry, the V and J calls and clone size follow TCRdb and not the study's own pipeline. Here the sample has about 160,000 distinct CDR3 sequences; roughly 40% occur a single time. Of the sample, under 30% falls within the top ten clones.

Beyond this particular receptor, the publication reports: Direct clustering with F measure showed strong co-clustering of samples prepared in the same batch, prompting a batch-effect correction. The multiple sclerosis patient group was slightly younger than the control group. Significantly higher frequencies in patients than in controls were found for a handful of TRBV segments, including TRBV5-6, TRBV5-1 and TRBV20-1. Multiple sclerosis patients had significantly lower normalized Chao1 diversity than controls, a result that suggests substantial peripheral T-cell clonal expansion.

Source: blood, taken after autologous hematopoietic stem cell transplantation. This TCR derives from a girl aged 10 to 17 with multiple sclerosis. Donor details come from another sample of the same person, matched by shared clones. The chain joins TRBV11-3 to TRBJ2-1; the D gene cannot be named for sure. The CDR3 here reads CASSVRGGDEQFF. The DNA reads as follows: TGTGCCAGCAGCGTGAGAGGTGGCGATGAGCAGTTCTTC.